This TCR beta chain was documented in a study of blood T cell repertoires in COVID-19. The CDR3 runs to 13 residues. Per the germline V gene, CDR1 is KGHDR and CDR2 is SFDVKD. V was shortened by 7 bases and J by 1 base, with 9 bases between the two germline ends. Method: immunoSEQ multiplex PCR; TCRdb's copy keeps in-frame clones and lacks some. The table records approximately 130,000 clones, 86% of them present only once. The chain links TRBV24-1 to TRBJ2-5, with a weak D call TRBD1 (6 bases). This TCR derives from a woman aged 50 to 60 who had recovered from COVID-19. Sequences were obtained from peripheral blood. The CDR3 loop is CATSRTAQETQYF. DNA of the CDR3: TGTGCCACCAGCCGGACAGCCCAAGAGACCCAGTACTTC.